The 20 T cell receptor beta chains below come from one sample, sequenced in a study of cytomegalovirus exposure and HLA in healthy donors. Both 60 Vbeta primers and 13 Jbeta primers went into the PCR. The table came from immunoSEQ multiplex PCR; TCRdb's copy has only in-frame clones and leaves some out. The sample yields about 92,000 clones, 65% to 80% seen once. Sequencing was carried out using PBMCs. The receptors originated from a woman younger than 30 in good health and CMV-seropositive.

V usage is TRBV7-9 and J usage is TRBJ2-2, with 10 nucleotides matching TRBD1. CDR1 and CDR2 (germline): SEHNR, FQNEAQ (reference sequence). V shed 5 bases and J 8 bases; nucleotides not matched to a gene: 8. There are 15 residues in the CDR3. The CDR3 loop is CASSLGTGDLGELFF. In nucleotides, the CDR3 is TGTGCCAGCAGCCTGGGGACAGGGGACTTGGGGGAGCTGTTTTTT.

In its sample, this clone was seen once. The chain joins TRBV4-3 to TRBJ1-4, with D unclear. CDR1 and CDR2 (germline): LGHNA, YSLEER. Trimming stripped 0 bases from V and 13 bases from J, with 18 bases between. The CDR3 extends over 15 amino acids. The chain's CDR3 is CASSQDFSNGVGLFF. The DNA for the CDR3 is TGCGCCAGCAGCCAAGATTTTAGTAACGGGGTTGGACTGTTTTTT.

The chain joins TRBV7-8 to TRBJ2-1; TRBD2 agrees at 11 bases. The CDR3 sequence is 16 residues long. Trimming at V came to 1 base and at J to 7 bases, leaving 6 bases not matched to a gene. The germline CDR1 and CDR2 sequences are SGHVS and FQNEAQ. The CDR3 bases are TGTGCCAGCAGCTTAGGGCGACTAGCGGGAAAGAATGAGCAGTTCTTC. Its protein product is CASSLGRLAGKNEQFF.

This clone was recorded a few times. The chain links TRBV2 to TRBJ2-2; D unclear. Germline values: CDR1 SNHLY, CDR2 FYNNEI. Trimming left V 3 bases short and J 8 bases short, with 7 bases between. The CDR3 has 12 residues. The CDR3 coding sequence is TGTGCCAGCAGTGACAGGTGGGGGGAGCTGTTTTTT. It is translated as CASSDRWGELFF.

This chain uses TRBV15 with TRBJ2-1; 9 bases map to TRBD1. The length of the CDR3 is 17 residues. J was trimmed by 4 bases and V by 3 bases; bases with no gene match: 10. Germline V CDR1 and CDR2: LNHNV, YYDKDF (reference sequence). In DNA form, the CDR3 reads TGTGCCACCAGCAGGTCTTATGGGACAGGGAGTTACAATGAGCAGTTCTTC. Amino acids: CATSRSYGTGSYNEQFF.

The V call is TRBV7-2, the J call TRBJ2-1; TRBD2 aligns across 10 bases. This CDR3 spans 15 amino acids. CDR1 SGHTA and CDR2 FQGNSA come from the germline V gene. With V trimmed by 2 bases and J by 12 bases, 10 bases remained unmatched. The CDR3 nucleotides read TGTGCCAGCAGCTTATATTCGGCCATAGCGGGAGGGCAGTTCTTC. It specifies CASSLYSAIAGGQFF.

In this sample, this clone turned up a few times. V is TRBV4-2 and J is TRBJ2-7, with D perhaps matching TRBD1 (6 bases). V was trimmed by 1 base and J by 3 bases, leaving 10 bases between them. The CDR3 consists of 14 residues. CDR1 and CDR2 from the germline V gene are LGHNA and YNFKEQ. Here the CDR3 DNA reads TGTGCCAGCAGCCAAGCACAGGGTAGCTACGAGCAGTACTTC. Translated, it gives CASSQAQGSYEQYF.

The rearrangement joins TRBV18 to TRBJ1-1, with D hard to call. Per germline, CDR1 KGHSH and CDR2 LQKENI. The CDR3 extends over 15 amino acids. Trimming took off 0 bases at V and 4 bases at J, with 12 bases between the two ends. CDR3 coding DNA: TGTGCCAGCTCACCACCGTCCGGGGTTGGCACTGAAGCTTTCTTT. It yields the protein CASSPPSGVGTEAFF.

V and J are TRBV7-9 and TRBJ1-1, with D unclear. The V end was cut by 5 bases, the J end by 1 base, with 8 bases between. CDR1 SEHNR and CDR2 FQNEAQ come from the germline V gene (reference sequence). This CDR3 has 13 amino acids. CDR3 region: CASSPEGNTEAFF. CDR3 in DNA: TGTGCCAGCAGCCCAGAGGGGAACACTGAAGCTTTCTTT.

The CDR3 coding sequence is TGTGCCAGCAGTTTAACGACAGGGCGCAATCAGCCCCAGCATTTT. It encodes CASSLTTGRNQPQHF. The V call is TRBV27, the J call TRBJ1-5; 7 bases agree with TRBD1. This CDR3 spans 15 amino acids. V was pared by 2 bases and J by 2 bases, with 3 bases of the junction left unmatched. Looked up from germline, CDR1 is MNHEY and CDR2 is SMNVEV (reference sequence).

CDR3 region: CASTPRGGNYGYTF. The CDR3 DNA sequence: TGTGCCAGCACTCCCCGGGGGGGCAACTATGGCTACACCTTC. The rearrangement links TRBV9 to TRBJ1-2, with a tentative D call TRBD1 (6 bases). Germline lookup yields CDR1 SGDLS and CDR2 YYNGEE. Trimming removed 6 bases at V and 2 bases at J, with 14 bases between. The CDR3 runs to 14 residues.

This clone has only one observation. This chain uses TRBV27 with TRBJ2-1, with 8 bases identical to TRBD2. This CDR3 is 18 amino acids long. Per germline, CDR1 MNHEY and CDR2 SMNVEV (reference sequence). Trimming removed 3 bases from V and 2 bases from J; junction bases left unmatched: 12. The CDR3 DNA reads as TGTGCCAGCAGTTTCCAATCACCCGGCGGGGGGACCTACAATGAGCAGTTCTTC. It encodes CASSFQSPGGGTYNEQFF.

This sequence joins TRBV7-2 and TRBJ2-7, with D possibly being TRBD2 (6 bases). Between the trimmed V and J ends, which lost 5 bases and 1 base, there was a span of 15 bases. The CDR3 contains 15 residues. Germline V gives CDR1 SGHTA, CDR2 FQGNSA. DNA of the CDR3: TGTGCCAGCAGCGCTGGGACTTCTCCTTCCTACGAGCAGTACTTC. Its protein is CASSAGTSPSYEQYF.

The chain links TRBV28 to TRBJ2-2; tentatively, D is TRBD2 (7 bases). Looked up from germline, CDR1 is MDHEN and CDR2 is SYDVKM. V lost 6 bases, J lost 0 bases, and 11 bases lay in between. This CDR3 comprises 15 residues. The CDR3 loop is CASSEGGANTGELFF. CDR3 sequence (DNA): TGTGCCAGCAGCGAAGGGGGGGCGAACACCGGGGAGCTGTTTTTT.

In nucleotides, the CDR3 is TGTGCCAGCAGCTTGTGGGGGAGGGACGTAGCTTTCTTT. Its translation is CASSLWGRDVAFF. The J gene is TRBJ1-1, the V gene TRBV5-6, with D perhaps matching TRBD1 (5 bases). The CDR3 runs 13 residues. V dropped 1 base and J dropped 10 bases, with 14 bases sitting between them. Germline CDR1 SGHDT, CDR2 YYEEEE.

In nucleotides, the CDR3 is TGTGCCAGCAGCCTAACGATCCCTCGTGCAGGGGGCCATGATTCACCCCTCCACTTT. Its protein is CASSLTIPRAGGHDSPLHF. The rearrangement joins TRBV11-2 to TRBJ1-6; 8 nucleotides align to TRBD1. Germline assignment: CDR1 SGHAT and CDR2 FQNNGV. V shed 5 bases and J 8 bases; nucleotides not matched to a gene: 20. The CDR3 extends over 19 amino acids.

Comments on this clone: The junction differs from germline at one of its ends, possibly a read error. The rearrangement joins TRBV25-1 to TRBJ2-3, with a tentative D call TRBD1 (5 bases). The CDR3 loop spans 14 amino acids. From germline, CDR1 is MGHDK and CDR2 SYGVNS. The CDR3 sequence: CASSELGRTGRMNF. The CDR3 coding sequence is TGTGCCAGCAGTGAATTGGGGCGGACCGGAAGAATGAATTTT.

This clone was seen more than once but under ten times. V gene TRBV4-3 combines with J gene TRBJ1-5; D uncertain. V was trimmed by 1 base and J by 9 bases, leaving 7 bases between them. The CDR3 loop spans 12 amino acids. CDR1 is LGHNA and CDR2 is YSLEER in the germline V gene. CDR3 DNA: TGCGCCAGCAGCCAAGCAGGAGGGCCCCAGCATTTT. Its translation: CASSQAGGPQHF.

CDR3 coding DNA: TGTGCCAGCAGCTTAAGTGTGACATCCGAGCAGTACTTC. Translation gives CASSLSVTSEQYF. The rearrangement joins TRBV7-8 to TRBJ2-7; D is uncertain. The CDR3 sequence is 13 residues long. Germline V lookup: CDR1 SGHVS, CDR2 FQNEAQ. Trimming shortened V by 2 bases and J by 6 bases, and 11 bases separated the two germline ends.

J is TRBJ1-2 and V is TRBV5-1; tentatively, D is TRBD1 (5 bases). This CDR3 is 12 amino acids long. Per the germline V gene, CDR1 is SGHRS and CDR2 is YFSETQ. V lost 3 bases and J 6 bases, leaving 9 bases between the germline ends. This chain's CDR3 is CASSSAGHGYTF. CDR3 in DNA: TGCGCCAGCAGCTCGGCGGGGCATGGCTACACCTTC.